The clone carrying this T cell receptor (beta chain) came up many times. Its cognate antigen is unknown. As for time point: newly diagnosed GD, antithyroid drugs for less than 3 months. From RNA extracted from PBMCs, the TCR library was made. This sample is drawn from a study of regulatory T cells in long-lasting Graves disease. Study observations and caveats: There was favoring of TRBV28, TRBJ1-2 and TRBJ2-5 in persistent disease.

Germline loops: CDR1 DFQATT, CDR2 SNEGSKA (reference sequence). This CDR3 region has 15 residues. J gave up 0 bases and V 3 bases, and 4 bases lay outside the gene matches. Arm-PCR of CDR3 regions and iRepertoire HTBI primers were the basis on which TCR beta libraries were built. TCRdb reprocessed the multiplex PCR reads with MiXCR, giving one entry per CDR3 protein. The sample lists about 360,000 distinct CDR3 sequences, 16% occurring once. The same sample was also used in a study of T cells in Graves' hyperthyroidism and ophthalmopathy. That study adds: It was considered stable Graves' hyperthyroidism when ophthalmopathy did not progress within 18 months. Clinical symptoms, serum thyroxine, TRAb, thyroid ultrasound and orbital computed tomography established diagnosis. The model anticipated ophthalmopathy a median around six months pre-onset.

The V and J genes are TRBV20-1 and TRBJ2-5; 10 bases line up with TRBD2. Sequenced material: peripheral blood mononuclear cells (PBMCs), taken at new diagnosis, from a patient treated with antithyroid drugs. The source of this sequence is a woman between 18 and 30 years old with Graves disease. The CDR3 here is CSARILAGDQETQYF. The DNA for the CDR3 is TGCAGTGCTAGGATCCTAGCGGGGGACCAAGAGACCCAGTACTTC.